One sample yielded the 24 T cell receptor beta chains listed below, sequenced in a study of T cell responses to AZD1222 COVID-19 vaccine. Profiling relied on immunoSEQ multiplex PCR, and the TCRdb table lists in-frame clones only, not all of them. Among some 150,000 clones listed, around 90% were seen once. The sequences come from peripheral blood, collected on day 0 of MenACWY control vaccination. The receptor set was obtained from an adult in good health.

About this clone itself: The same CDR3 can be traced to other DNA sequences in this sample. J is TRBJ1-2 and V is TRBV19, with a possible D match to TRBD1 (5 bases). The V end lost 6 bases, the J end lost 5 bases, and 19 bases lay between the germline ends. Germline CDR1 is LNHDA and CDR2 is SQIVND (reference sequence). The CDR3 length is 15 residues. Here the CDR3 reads CASSAPGQGRYGYTF. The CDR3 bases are TGTGCCAGTAGCGCTCCTGGGCAGGGCCGGTATGGCTACACCTTC.

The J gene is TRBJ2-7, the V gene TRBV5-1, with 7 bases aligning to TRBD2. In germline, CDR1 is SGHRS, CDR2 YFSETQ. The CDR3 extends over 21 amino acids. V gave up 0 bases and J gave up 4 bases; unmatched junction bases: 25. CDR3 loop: CASSLALAIVPGLPPAYEQYF. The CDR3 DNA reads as TGCGCCAGCAGCTTGGCCCTGGCTATAGTGCCGGGACTACCGCCGGCTTACGAGCAGTACTTC.

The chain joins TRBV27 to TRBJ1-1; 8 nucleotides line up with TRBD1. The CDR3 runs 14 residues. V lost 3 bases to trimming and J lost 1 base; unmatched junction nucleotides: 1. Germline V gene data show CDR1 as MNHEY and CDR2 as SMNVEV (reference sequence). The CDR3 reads CASSLGTGNTEAFF. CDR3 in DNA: TGTGCCAGCAGTTTGGGGACAGGGAACACTGAAGCTTTCTTT.

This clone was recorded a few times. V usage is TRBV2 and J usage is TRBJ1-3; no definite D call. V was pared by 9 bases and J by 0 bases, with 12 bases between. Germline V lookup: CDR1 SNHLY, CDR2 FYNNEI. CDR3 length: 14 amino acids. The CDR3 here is CASAGLASGNTIYF. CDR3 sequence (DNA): TGTGCCAGTGCAGGTCTGGCCTCTGGAAACACCATATATTTT.

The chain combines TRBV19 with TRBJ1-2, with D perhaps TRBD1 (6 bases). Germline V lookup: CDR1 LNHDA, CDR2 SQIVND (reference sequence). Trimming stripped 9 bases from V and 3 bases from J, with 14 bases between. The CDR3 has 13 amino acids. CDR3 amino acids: CASGGGAHYGYTF. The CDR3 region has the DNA TGTGCCAGCGGAGGGGGGGCACACTATGGCTACACCTTC.

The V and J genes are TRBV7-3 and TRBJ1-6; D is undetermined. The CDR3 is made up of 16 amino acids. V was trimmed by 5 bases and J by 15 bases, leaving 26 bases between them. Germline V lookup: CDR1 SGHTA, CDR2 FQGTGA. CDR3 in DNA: TGTGCCAGCAGCCCCAACTCGGAGGGAGCTACTCGAAACCTCCACTTT. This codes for CASSPNSEGATRNLHF.

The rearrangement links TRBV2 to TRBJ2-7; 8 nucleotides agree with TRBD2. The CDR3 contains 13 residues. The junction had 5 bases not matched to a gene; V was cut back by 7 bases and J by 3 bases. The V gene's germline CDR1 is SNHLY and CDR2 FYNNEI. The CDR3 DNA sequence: TGTGCCAGCAATTCTGCGGGAGGCTACGAGCAGTACTTC. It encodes CASNSAGGYEQYF.

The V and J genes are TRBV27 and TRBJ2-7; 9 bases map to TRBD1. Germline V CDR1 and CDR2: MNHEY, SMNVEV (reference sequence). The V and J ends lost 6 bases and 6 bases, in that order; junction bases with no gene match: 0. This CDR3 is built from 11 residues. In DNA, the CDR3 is TGTGCCAGCAGGACAGGGGGCGAGCAGTACTTC. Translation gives CASRTGGEQYF.

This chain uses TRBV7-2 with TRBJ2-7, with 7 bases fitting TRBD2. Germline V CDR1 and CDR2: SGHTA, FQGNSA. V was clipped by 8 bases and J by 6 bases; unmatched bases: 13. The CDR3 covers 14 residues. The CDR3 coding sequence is TGTGCCAGCGGTGTGGCGGGGAGGGCATCCGAGCAGTACTTC. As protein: CASGVAGRASEQYF.

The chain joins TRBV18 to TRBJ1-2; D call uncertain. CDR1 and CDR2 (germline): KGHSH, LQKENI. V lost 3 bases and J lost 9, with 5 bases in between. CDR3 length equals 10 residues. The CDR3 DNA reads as TGTGCCAGCTCACCTACTAGCTACACCTTC. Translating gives CASSPTSYTF.

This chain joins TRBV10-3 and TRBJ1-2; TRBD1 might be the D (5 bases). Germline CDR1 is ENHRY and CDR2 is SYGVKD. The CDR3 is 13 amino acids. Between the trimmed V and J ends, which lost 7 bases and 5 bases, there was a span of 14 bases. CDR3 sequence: CAIIPDKGYGYTF. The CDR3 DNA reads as TGTGCCATCATCCCCGACAAGGGGTATGGCTACACCTTC.

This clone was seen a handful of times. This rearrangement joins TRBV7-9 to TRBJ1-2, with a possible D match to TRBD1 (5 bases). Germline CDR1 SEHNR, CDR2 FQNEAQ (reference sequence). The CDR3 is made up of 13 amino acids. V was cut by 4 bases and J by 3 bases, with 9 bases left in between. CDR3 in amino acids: CASSYVQDYGYTF. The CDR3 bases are TGTGCCAGCAGCTACGTACAGGACTATGGCTACACCTTC. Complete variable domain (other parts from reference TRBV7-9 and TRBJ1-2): DTGVSQNPRHKITKRGQNVTFRCDPISEHNRLYWYRQTLGQGPEFLTYFQNEAQLEKSRLLSDRFSAERPKGSFSTLEIQRTEQGDSAMYLCASSYVQDYGYTFGSGTRLTVV.

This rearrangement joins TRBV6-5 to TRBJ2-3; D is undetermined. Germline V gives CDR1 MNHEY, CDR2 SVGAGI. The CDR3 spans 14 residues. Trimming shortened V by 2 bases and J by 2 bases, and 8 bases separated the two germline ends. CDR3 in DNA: TGTGCCAGCAGTTACAAGTTCCCCACAGATACGCAGTATTTT. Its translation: CASSYKFPTDTQYF.

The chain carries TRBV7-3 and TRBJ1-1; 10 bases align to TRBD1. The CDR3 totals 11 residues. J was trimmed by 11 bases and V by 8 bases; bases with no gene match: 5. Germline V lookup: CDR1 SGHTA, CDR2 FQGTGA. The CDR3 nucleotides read TGTGCCAGCGGCGGGACAGGGGTTGCTTTCTTT. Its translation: CASGGTGVAFF.

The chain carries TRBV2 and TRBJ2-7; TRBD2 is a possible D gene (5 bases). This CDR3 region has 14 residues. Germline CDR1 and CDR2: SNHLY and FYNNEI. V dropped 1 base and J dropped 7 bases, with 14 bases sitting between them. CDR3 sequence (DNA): TGTGCCAGCAGTGAAGAGCTAGCCGCCTCTGAGCAGTACTTC. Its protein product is CASSEELAASEQYF.

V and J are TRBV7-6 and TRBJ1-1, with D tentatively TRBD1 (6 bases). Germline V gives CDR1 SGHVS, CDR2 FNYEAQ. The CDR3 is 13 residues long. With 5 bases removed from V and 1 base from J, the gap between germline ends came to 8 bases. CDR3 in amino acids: CASSRQENTEAFF. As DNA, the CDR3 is TGTGCCAGCAGCCGACAGGAGAACACTGAAGCTTTCTTT. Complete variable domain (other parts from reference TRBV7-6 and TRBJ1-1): GAGVSQSPRYKVTKRGQDVALRCDPISGHVSLYWYRQALGQGPEFLTYFNYEAQQDKSGLPNDRFSAERPEGSISTLTIQRTEQRDSAMYRCASSRQENTEAFFGQGTRLTVV.

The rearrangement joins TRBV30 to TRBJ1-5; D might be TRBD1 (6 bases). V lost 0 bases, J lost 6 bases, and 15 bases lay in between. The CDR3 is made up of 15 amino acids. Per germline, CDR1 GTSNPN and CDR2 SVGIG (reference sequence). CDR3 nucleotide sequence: TGTGCCTGGAGTGTACTGGGGGCAGGCGGTCAGCCCCAGCATTTT. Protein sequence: CAWSVLGAGGQPQHF.

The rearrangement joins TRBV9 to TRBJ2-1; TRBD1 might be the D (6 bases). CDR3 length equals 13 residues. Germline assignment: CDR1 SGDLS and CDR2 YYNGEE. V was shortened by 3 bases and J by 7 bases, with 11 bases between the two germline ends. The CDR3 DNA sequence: TGTGCCAGCAGCGGCTTCGACAGGAATGAGCAGTTCTTC. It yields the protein CASSGFDRNEQFF. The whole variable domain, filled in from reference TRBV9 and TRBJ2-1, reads DSGVTQTPKHLITATGQRVTLRCSPRSGDLSVYWYQQSLDQGLQFLIQYYNGEERAKGNILERFSAQQFPDLHSELNLSSLELGDSALYFCASSGFDRNEQFFGPGTRLTVL.

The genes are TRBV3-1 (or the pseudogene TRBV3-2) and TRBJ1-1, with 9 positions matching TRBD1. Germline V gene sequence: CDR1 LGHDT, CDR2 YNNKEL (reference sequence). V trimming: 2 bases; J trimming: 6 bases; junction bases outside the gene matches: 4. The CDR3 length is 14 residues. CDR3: CASSQRTGDSEAFF. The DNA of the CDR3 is TGTGCCAGCAGCCAACGGACAGGGGACTCTGAAGCTTTCTTT.

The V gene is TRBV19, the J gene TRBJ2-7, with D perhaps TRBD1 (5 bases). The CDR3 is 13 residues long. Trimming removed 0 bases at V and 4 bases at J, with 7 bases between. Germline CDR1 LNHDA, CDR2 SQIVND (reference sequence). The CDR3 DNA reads TGTGCCAGTAGTATAGACAGGGAATACGAGCAGTACTTC. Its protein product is CASSIDREYEQYF.

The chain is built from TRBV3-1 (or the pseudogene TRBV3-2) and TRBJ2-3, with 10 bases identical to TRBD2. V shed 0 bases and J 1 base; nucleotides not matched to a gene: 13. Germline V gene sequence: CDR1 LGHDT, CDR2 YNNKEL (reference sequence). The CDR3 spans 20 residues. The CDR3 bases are TGTGCCAGCAGCCAAGATACGCTAGCGGGAGCTGTGGGAGGCACAGATACGCAGTATTTT. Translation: CASSQDTLAGAVGGTDTQYF.

As DNA, the CDR3 is TGTGCCAGCAGCGAGACAGAGAGACGGTCACCCCTCCACTTT. Amino acid sequence: CASSETERRSPLHF. V usage is TRBV9 and J usage is TRBJ1-6; TRBD1 is a possible D gene (5 bases). CDR1 and CDR2 (germline): SGDLS, YYNGEE. The CDR3 length is 14 residues. The V gene lost 3 bases and the J gene lost 10 bases, with 14 bases spanning the gap.

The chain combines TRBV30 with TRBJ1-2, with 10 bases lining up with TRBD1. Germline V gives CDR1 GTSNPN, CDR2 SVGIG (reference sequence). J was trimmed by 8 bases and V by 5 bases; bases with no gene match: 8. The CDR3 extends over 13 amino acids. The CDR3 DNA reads TGTGCCTGGGTCCCGGGACAGGGGAGAGGCTACACCTTC. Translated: CAWVPGQGRGYTF.

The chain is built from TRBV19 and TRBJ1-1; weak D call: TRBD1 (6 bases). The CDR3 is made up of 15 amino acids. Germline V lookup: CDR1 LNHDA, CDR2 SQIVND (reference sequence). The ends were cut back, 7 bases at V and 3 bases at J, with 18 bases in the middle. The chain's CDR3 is CASTEGGGVHTEAFF. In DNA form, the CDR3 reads TGTGCCAGTACCGAGGGAGGGGGGGTCCACACTGAAGCTTTCTTT.